This T cell receptor (beta chain) is drawn from a study of shared clonotypes between healthy human individuals. About the study: CD4 naive cells filled three plates per donor, CD4 memory three, CD8 naive two and CD8 memory one.

With regard to this clone: Its antigen is undetermined.

The repertoire was sequenced with immunoSEQ multiplex PCR; TCRdb's copy has only in-frame clones and lacks some. Among about 2 million clones listed, 85% to 95% were seen once. Findings of the study overall: Compared with clonotypes that all four donors shared, non-shared clonotypes had lower generation probabilities.

The receptor was isolated from a man between 18 and 35 years old in good health. The sample taken for sequencing was naive CD4+ T cells sorted from blood. Regarding subset: CD45RA+ positively selected.

The CDR3 nucleotides read TGTGCCAGCAGCGCATACCGTCAGGGCCTGGGCTACACCTTC. Residues: CASSAYRQGLGYTF. This sequence joins TRBV5-4 and TRBJ1-2; possibly TRBD1 for D (5 bases). The CDR3 spans 14 residues. Germline CDR1 SGHNT, CDR2 YYREEE (reference sequence). Trimming shortened V by 4 bases and J by 8 bases, and 18 bases separated the two germline ends.